Below, 7 T cell receptor beta chains from the same sample are listed, as sequenced in a study of memory CD4+ T cells and cytomegalovirus serostatus. Clones were read by immunoSEQ multiplex PCR, and TCRdb kept only the in-frame ones, dropping some. Of about 43,000 clones listed, over 75% were seen once; the top ten hold 0.61%. Single viable CD3+CD4+CD8-CD45RO+ cells were sorted as the memory CD4+ T cells. The sequenced sample consisted of memory CD4+ T cells from blood. These receptors originate from an adult in good health and CMV-seronegative.

This chain joins TRBV30 and TRBJ1-2; D is ambiguous. Trimming took off 5 bases at V and 4 bases at J, with 11 bases between the two ends. The length of the CDR3 is 12 residues. Germline V gene sequence: CDR1 GTSNPN, CDR2 SVGIG (reference sequence). The chain's CDR3 is CAWPAGPYGYTF. The CDR3 coding sequence is TGTGCCTGGCCGGCCGGACCCTATGGCTACACCTTC.

This clone was detected only once. The CDR3 here is CASSFSHPLGGHTEAFF. CDR3 nucleotide sequence: TGCGCCAGCAGCTTCAGTCATCCGCTGGGGGGGCACACTGAAGCTTTCTTT. The rearrangement joins TRBV5-1 to TRBJ1-1; possibly TRBD1 for D (6 bases). Per the germline V gene, CDR1 is SGHRS and CDR2 is YFSETQ. This CDR3 comprises 17 residues. V shed 2 bases and J shed 3 bases, with 20 bases lying between them.

The rearrangement links TRBV7-2 to TRBJ2-3; 10 nucleotides align to TRBD2. J lost 2 bases, V lost 6 bases, and 5 bases had no gene match. Germline lookup yields CDR1 SGHTA and CDR2 FQGNSA. The CDR3 contains 15 residues. The CDR3 here is CASSKTSGITDTQYF. CDR3 DNA: TGTGCCAGCAGTAAAACTAGCGGGATCACAGATACGCAGTATTTT.

This clone has a handful of counts. The V call is TRBV2, the J call TRBJ2-7, with D possibly being TRBD1 (6 bases). CDR1 SNHLY and CDR2 FYNNEI come from the germline V gene. Trimming pared 6 bases from V and 10 bases from J, leaving 16 bases between. The CDR3 is made up of 12 amino acids. CDR3 sequence reads: CASSGTGSNQYF. In DNA form, the CDR3 reads TGTGCCAGCAGCGGAACAGGGAGTAATCAGTACTTC.

This chain connects TRBV5-4 to TRBJ2-3, with 8 bases identical to TRBD1. The CDR3 sequence is 15 residues long. The junction had 10 bases not matched to a gene; V was cut back by 4 bases and J by 6 bases. Germline CDR1 SGHNT, CDR2 YYREEE (reference sequence). CDR3 nucleotides: TGTGCCAGCAGCATGGAGGACAGGGCCGGGGATACGCAGTATTTT. It is translated as CASSMEDRAGDTQYF.

The rearrangement uses TRBV27 and TRBJ1-2, with 8 bases identical to TRBD1. J lost 7 bases, V lost 0 bases, and 1 base had no gene match. The CDR3 runs to 13 residues. Germline V gene lookup returns CDR1 MNHEY and CDR2 SMNVEV (reference sequence). CDR3 amino acids: CASSLSDRAGYTF. CDR3 in DNA: TGTGCCAGCAGTTTATCGGACAGGGCTGGCTACACCTTC.

The chain joins TRBV7-9 to TRBJ1-4; 10 nucleotides match TRBD1. V lost 3 bases to trimming and J lost 6 bases; unmatched junction nucleotides: 16. This CDR3 comprises 19 residues. Germline V lookup: CDR1 SEHNR, CDR2 FQNEAQ (reference sequence). This CDR3 is CASSFIPGQGLSGDEKLFF. The CDR3 DNA is TGTGCCAGCAGCTTCATACCGGGACAGGGGCTATCGGGAGATGAAAAACTGTTTTTT.